Following are 2 T cell receptor beta chains from one sample sequenced in a study of CD8 T cells in Susac syndrome. RNA, at 0.5 to 1 ug, was reverse transcribed with random hexamers. One entry per CDR3 protein results from TCRdb running MiXCR on the immunoSEQ multiplex PCR reads. The sample includes roughly 200,000 distinct CDR3 sequences, roughly 92% of them seen just once. Sequencing used CD4+ T cells from PBMCs. The receptors derive from a human donor in good health.

The chain combines TRBV6-2 or TRBV6-3 with TRBJ2-3; 8 bases are shared with TRBD2. V shed 8 bases, J shed 2 bases, and the junction held 18 bases outside the gene matches. There are 18 residues in the CDR3. The germline CDR1 and CDR2 sequences are MNHEY and SVGEGT. The CDR3 here is CASRAGRRAGENTDTQYF. The CDR3 nucleotides read TGTGCCAGCCGGGCGGGGAGACGAGCGGGGGAGAACACAGATACGCAGTATTTT.

J is TRBJ1-2 and V is TRBV7-2, with 12 nucleotides matching TRBD1. The CDR3 consists of 15 residues. Looked up from germline, CDR1 is SGHTA and CDR2 is FQGNSA. Germline trimming cut 5 bases from V and 8 bases from J; bases unmatched to any gene: 9. CDR3 nucleotides: TGTGCCAGCAGCCTCTGGGGACAGGGGGCGGCCGGCTACACCTTC. Translation gives CASSLWGQGAAGYTF.